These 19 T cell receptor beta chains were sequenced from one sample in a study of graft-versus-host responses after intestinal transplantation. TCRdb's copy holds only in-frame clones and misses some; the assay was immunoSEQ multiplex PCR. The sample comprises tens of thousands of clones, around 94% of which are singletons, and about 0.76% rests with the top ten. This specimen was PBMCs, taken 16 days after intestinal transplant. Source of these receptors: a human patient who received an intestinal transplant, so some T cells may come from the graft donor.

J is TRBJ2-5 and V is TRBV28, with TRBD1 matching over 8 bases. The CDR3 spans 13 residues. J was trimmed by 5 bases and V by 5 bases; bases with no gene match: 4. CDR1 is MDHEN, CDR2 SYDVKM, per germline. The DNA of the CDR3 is TGTGCCAGCAGTCGGTCAGGGGGCGAGACCCAGTACTTC. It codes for CASSRSGGETQYF.

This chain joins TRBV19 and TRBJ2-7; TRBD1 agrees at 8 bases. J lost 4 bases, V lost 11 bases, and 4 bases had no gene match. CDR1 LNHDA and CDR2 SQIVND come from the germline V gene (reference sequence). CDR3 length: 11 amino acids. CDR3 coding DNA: TGTGCCGCCGGGACAGGTTACGAGCAGTACTTC. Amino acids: CAAGTGYEQYF. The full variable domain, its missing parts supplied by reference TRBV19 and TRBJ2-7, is DGGITQSPKYLFRKEGQNVTLSCEQNLNHDAMYWYRQDPGQGLRLIYYSQIVNDFQKGDIAEGYSVSREKKESFPLTVTSAQKNPTAFYLCAAGTGYEQYFGPGTRLTVT.

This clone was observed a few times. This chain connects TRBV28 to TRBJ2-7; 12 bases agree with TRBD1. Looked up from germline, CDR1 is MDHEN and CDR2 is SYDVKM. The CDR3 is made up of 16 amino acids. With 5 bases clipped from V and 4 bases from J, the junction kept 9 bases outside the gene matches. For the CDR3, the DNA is TGTGCCAGCAGTCGACAGTGGGGACAGGGGGCTTACGAGCAGTACTTC. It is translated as CASSRQWGQGAYEQYF. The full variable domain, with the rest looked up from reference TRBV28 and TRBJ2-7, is DVKVTQSSRYLVKRTGEKVFLECVQDMDHENMFWYRQDPGLGLRLIYFSYDVKMKEKGDIPEGYSVSREKKERFSLILESASTNQTSMYLCASSRQWGQGAYEQYFGPGTRLTVT.

CDR3 in amino acids: CASSATSVSYEQYF. The DNA of the CDR3 is TGCGCCAGCAGTGCGACTAGCGTCTCCTACGAGCAGTACTTC. The gene calls are TRBV5-1 and TRBJ2-7; 8 bases align to TRBD2. CDR3 length equals 14 residues. The germline V gene encodes CDR1 SGHRS and CDR2 YFSETQ. With 5 bases clipped from V and 0 bases from J, the junction kept 4 bases outside the gene matches.

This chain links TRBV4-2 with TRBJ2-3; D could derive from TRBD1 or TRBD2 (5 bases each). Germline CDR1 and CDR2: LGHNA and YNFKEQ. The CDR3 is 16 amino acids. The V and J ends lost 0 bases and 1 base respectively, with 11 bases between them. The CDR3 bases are TGTGCCAGCAGCCAAGATCGGGGCACGGGCACAGATACGCAGTATTTT. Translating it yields CASSQDRGTGTDTQYF.

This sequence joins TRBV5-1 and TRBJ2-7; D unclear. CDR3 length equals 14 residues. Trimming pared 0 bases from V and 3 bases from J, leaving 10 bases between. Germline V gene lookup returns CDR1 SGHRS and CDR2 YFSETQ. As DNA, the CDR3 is TGCGCCAGCAGCTTGGAAGACACGGACTACGAGCAGTACTTC. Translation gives CASSLEDTDYEQYF. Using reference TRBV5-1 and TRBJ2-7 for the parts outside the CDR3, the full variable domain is KAGVTQTPRYLIKTRGQQVTLSCSPISGHRSVSWYQQTPGQGLQFLFEYFSETQRNKGNFPGRFSGRQFSNSRSEMNVSTLELGDSALYLCASSLEDTDYEQYFGPGTRLTVT.

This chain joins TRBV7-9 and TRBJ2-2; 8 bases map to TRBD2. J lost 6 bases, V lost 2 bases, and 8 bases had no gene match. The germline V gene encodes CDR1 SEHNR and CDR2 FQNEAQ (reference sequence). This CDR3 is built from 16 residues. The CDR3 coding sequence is TGTGCCAGCAGCTTAACGGGAGGGCCTCTAGCCGGGGAGCTGTTTTTT. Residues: CASSLTGGPLAGELFF.

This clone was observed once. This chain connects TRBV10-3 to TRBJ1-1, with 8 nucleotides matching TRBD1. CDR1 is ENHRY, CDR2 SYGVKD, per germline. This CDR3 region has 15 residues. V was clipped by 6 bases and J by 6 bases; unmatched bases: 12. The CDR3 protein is CAISRDRGCVAEAFF. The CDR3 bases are TGTGCCATCAGCCGAGACAGGGGATGTGTGGCTGAAGCTTTCTTT.

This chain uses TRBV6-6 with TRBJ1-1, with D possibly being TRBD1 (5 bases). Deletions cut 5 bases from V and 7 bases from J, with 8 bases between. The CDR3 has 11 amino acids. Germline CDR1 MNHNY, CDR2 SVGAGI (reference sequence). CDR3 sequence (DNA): TGTGCCAGCAGTCGGGGGAATGAAGCTTTCTTT. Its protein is CASSRGNEAFF.

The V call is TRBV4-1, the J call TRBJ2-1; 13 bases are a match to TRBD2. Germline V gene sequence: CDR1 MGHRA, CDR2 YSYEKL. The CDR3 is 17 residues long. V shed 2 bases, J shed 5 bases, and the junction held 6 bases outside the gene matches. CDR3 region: CASSQPGGLAGNNEQFF. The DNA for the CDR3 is TGCGCCAGCAGCCAACCAGGGGGACTAGCGGGGAACAATGAGCAGTTCTTC.

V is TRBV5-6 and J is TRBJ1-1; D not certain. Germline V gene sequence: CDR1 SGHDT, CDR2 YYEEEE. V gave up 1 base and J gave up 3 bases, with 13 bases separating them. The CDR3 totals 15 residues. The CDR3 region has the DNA TGTGCCAGCAGCTTGTCTGGGGATGGGGACACTGAAGCTTTCTTT. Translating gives CASSLSGDGDTEAFF.

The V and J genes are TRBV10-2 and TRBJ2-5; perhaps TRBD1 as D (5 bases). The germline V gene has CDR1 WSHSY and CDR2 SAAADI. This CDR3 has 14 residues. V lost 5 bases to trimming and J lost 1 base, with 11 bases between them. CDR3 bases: TGCGCCAGCAGTCAGGGCAGGGCCCAAGAGACCCAGTACTTC. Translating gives CASSQGRAQETQYF.

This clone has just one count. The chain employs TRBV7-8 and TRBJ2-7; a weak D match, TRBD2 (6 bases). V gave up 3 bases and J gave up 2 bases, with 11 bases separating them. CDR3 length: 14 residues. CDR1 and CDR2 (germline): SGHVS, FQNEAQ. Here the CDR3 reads CASSFRDSTYEQYF. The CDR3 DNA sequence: TGTGCCAGCAGCTTCCGGGACTCTACCTACGAGCAGTACTTC.

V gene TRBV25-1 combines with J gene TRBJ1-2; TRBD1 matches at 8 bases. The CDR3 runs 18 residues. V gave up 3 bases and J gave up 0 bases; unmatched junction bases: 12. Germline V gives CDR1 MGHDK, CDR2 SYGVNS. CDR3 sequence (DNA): TGTGCCAGCAGTGAGGATGCAGGGGGCTATCCTTCTAACTATGGCTACACCTTC. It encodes CASSEDAGGYPSNYGYTF.

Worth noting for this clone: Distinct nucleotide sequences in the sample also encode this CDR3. The CDR3 bases are TGTGCCAGCAGCTTAACTGGGGGGGGAGAGCAGTACTTC. This sequence encodes CASSLTGGGEQYF. The chain carries TRBV7-3 and TRBJ2-7; 7 bases agree with TRBD2. The germline gives CDR1 SGHTA, CDR2 FQGTGA. J gave up 7 bases and V 0 bases, and 3 bases lay outside the gene matches. This CDR3 spans 13 amino acids.

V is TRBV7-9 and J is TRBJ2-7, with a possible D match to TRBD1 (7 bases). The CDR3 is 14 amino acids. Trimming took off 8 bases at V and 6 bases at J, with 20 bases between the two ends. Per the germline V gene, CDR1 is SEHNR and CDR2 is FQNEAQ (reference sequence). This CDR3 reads CASGGTVPAGEQYF. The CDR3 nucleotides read TGTGCCAGCGGGGGGACAGTGCCCGCCGGCGAGCAGTACTTC.

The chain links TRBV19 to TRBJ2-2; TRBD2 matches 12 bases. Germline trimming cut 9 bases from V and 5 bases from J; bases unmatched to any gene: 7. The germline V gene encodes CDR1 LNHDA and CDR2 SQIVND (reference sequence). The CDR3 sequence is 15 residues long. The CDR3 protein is CASRLAGVDTGELFF. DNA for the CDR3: TGTGCCAGCAGACTAGCGGGAGTAGATACCGGGGAGCTGTTTTTT.

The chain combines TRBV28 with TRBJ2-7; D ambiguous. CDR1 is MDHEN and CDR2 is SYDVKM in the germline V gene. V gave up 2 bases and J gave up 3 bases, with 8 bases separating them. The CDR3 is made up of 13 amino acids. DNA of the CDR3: TGTGCCAGCAGTTTAACGGACGGCTACGAGCAGTACTTC. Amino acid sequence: CASSLTDGYEQYF.

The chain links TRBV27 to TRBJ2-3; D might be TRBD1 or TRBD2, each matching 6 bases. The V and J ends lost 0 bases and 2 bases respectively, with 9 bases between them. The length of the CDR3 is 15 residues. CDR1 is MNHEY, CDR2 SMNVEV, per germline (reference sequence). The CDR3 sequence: CASSLSEGVTDTQYF. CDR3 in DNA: TGTGCCAGCAGTTTATCGGAGGGGGTCACAGATACGCAGTATTTT.